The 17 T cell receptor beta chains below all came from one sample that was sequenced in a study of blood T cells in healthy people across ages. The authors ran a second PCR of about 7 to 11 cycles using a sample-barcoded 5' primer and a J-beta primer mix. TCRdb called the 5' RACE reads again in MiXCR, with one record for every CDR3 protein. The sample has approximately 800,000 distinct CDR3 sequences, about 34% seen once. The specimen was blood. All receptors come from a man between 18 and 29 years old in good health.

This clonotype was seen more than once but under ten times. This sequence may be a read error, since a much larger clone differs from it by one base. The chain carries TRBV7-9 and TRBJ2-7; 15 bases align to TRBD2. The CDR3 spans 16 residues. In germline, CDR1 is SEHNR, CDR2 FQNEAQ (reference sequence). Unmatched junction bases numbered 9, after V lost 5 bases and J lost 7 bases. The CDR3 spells CASSLGLAGGYGEQYF. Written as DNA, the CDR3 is TGTGCCAGCAGCCTCGGACTAGCGGGGGGGTACGGTGAGCAGTACTTC. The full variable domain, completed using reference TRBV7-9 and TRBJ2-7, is DTGVSQNPRHKITKRGQNVTFRCDPISEHNRLYWYRQTLGQGPEFLTYFQNEAQLEKSRLLSDRFSAERPKGSFSTLEIQRTEQGDSAMYLCASSLGLAGGYGEQYFGPGTRLTVT.

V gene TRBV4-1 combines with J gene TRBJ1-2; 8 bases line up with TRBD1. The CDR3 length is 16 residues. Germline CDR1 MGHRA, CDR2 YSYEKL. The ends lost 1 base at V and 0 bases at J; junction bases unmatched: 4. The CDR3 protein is CASSQGQGRTNYGYTF. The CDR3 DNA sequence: TGCGCCAGCAGCCAAGGACAGGGGAGGACTAACTATGGCTACACCTTC.

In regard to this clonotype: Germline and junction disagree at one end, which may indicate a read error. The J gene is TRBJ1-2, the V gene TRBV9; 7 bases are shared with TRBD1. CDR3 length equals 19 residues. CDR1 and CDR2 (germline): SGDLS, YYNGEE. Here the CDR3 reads CVSSASTGTDTMLAYGYTF. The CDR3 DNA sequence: TGTGTCAGCAGCGCCTCGACGGGGACAGATACTATGCTCGCCTACGGCTACACCTTC.

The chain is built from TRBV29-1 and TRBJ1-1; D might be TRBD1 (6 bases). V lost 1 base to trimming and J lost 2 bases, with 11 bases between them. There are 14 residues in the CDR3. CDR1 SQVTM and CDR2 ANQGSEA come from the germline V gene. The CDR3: CSVEAAGANTEAFF. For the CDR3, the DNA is TGCAGCGTTGAAGCGGCAGGGGCTAACACTGAAGCTTTCTTT.

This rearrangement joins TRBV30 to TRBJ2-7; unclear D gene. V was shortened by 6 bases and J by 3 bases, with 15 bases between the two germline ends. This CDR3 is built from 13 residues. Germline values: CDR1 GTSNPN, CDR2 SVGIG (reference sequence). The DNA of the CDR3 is TGTGCCTGCCCCGCCGAGGAAAACTACGAGCAGTACTTC. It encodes CACPAEENYEQYF.

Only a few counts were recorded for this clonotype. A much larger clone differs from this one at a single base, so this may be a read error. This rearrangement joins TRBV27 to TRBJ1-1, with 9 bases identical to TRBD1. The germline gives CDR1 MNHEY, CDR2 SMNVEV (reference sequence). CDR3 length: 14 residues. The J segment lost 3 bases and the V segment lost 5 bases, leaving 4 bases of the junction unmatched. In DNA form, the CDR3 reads TGTGCCAGCAGTGTCGGACAGGGGTACACTGAAGCTTTCTTT. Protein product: CASSVGQGYTEAFF.

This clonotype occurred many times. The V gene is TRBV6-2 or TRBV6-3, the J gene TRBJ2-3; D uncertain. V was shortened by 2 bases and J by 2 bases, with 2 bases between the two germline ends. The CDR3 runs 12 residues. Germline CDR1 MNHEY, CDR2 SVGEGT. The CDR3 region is CASSYLTDTQYF. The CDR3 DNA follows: TGTGCCAGCAGTTACCTCACAGATACGCAGTATTTT.

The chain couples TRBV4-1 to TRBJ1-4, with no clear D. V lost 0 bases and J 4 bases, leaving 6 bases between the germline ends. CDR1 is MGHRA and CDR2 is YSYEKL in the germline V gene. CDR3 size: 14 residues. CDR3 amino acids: CASSQDSLNEKLFF. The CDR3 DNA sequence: TGCGCCAGCAGCCAAGATTCCCTTAATGAAAAACTGTTTTTT.

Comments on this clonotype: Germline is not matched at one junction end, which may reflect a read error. The CDR3 DNA reads TGTACCAGCAGCCAGGGGACTAGCGGGGGTTACAATGAGCAGTTCTTC. This sequence encodes CTSSQGTSGGYNEQFF. The V gene is TRBV4-2, the J gene TRBJ2-1, with 14 positions matching TRBD2. The germline CDR1 and CDR2 sequences are LGHNA and YNFKEQ. The CDR3 loop spans 16 amino acids.

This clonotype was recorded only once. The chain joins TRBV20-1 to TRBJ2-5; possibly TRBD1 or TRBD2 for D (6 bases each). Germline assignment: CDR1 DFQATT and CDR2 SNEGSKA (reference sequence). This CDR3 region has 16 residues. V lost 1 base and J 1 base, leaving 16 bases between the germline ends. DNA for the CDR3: TGCAGTGCTAGAGGAACAGGGCGGGGCATCCAAGAGACCCAGTACTTC. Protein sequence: CSARGTGRGIQETQYF.

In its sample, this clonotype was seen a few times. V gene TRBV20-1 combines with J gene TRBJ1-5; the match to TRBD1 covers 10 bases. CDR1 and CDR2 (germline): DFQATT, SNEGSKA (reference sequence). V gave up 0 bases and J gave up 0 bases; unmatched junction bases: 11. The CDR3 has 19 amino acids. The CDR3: CSARDSGTGDIVSNQPQHF. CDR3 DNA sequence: TGCAGTGCTAGAGATTCCGGGACAGGGGATATCGTTAGCAATCAGCCCCAGCATTTT.

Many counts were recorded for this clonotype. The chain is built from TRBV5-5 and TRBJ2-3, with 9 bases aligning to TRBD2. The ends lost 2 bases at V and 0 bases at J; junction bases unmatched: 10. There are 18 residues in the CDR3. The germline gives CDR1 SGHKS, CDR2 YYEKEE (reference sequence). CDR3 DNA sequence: TGTGCCAGCAGCTTTCCTAACCGTAGCGGGAGCAGCACAGATACGCAGTATTTT. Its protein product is CASSFPNRSGSSTDTQYF.

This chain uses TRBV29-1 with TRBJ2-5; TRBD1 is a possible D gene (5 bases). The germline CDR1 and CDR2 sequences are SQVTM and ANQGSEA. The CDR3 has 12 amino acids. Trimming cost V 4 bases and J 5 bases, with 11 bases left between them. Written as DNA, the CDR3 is TGCAGCGTTGGGACCTCAGGGGAGACCCAGTACTTC. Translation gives CSVGTSGETQYF.

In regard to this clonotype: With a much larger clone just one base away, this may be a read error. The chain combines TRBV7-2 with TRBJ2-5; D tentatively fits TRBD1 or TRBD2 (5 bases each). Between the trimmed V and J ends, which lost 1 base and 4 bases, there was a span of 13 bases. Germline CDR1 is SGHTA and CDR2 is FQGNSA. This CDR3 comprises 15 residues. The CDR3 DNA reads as TGTACCAGCAGCTTAGGAGGGGATCCACGAGAGACCCAGTACTTC. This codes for CTSSLGGDPRETQYF.

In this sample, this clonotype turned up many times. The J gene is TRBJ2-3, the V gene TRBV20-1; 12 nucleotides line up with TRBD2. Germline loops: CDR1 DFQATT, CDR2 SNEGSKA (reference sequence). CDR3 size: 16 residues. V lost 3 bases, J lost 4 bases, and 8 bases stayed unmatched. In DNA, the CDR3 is TGCAGTGCTAGTAATGCTAGCGGGGGGGCCCCAGATACGCAGTATTTT. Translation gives CSASNASGGAPDTQYF.

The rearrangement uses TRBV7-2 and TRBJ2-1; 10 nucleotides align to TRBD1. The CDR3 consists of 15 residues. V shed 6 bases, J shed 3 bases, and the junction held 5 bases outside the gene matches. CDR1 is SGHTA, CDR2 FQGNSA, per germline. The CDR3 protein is CASRRGTGVYNEQFF. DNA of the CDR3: TGTGCCAGCAGGCGCGGGACAGGGGTCTACAATGAGCAGTTCTTC.

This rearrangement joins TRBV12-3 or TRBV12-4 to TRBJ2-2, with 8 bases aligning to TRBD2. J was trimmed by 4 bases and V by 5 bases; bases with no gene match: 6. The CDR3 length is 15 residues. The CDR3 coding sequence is TGTGCCAGCAGTCTGGCGGGGGGCGGCACCGGGGAGCTGTTTTTT. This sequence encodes CASSLAGGGTGELFF.